The 21 T cell receptor beta chains reported below all come from one sample, sequenced in a study of blood T cell repertoires in COVID-19. The repertoire was sequenced with immunoSEQ multiplex PCR; TCRdb's copy has only in-frame clones and lacks some. The sample yields over 250,000 clones, around 87% seen once. Sequenced material: PBMCs or T cells enriched from blood (not recorded which). All receptors come from a woman in her twenties or thirties who had recovered from COVID-19.

The chain joins TRBV7-9 to TRBJ1-2; 8 bases line up with TRBD1. CDR3 size: 12 residues. The germline gives CDR1 SEHNR, CDR2 FQNEAQ (reference sequence). V was pared by 5 bases and J by 7 bases, with 3 bases of the junction left unmatched. In DNA, the CDR3 is TGTGCCAGCAGCGCCGACAGGGGTGGCTACACCTTC. This sequence encodes CASSADRGGYTF.

The chain couples TRBV30 to TRBJ1-6; D might be TRBD1 (6 bases). From germline, CDR1 is GTSNPN and CDR2 SVGIG (reference sequence). CDR3 length equals 14 residues. Trimming took off 4 bases at V and 7 bases at J, with 14 bases between the two ends. The DNA of the CDR3 is TGTGCCTGGAAATGGGGGCAACAAAATTCACCCCTCCACTTT. It is translated as CAWKWGQQNSPLHF. Supplemented by reference TRBV30 and TRBJ1-6, the full variable domain reads SQTIHQWPATLVQPVGSPLSLECTVEGTSNPNLYWYRQAAGRGLQLLFYSVGIGQISSEVPQNLSASRPQDRQFILSSKKLLLSDSGFYLCAWKWGQQNSPLHFGNGTRLTVT.

This chain connects TRBV5-1 to TRBJ2-5; a possible D gene is TRBD2 (6 bases). Trimming left V 5 bases short and J 1 base short, with 18 bases between. The germline V gene has CDR1 SGHRS and CDR2 YFSETQ. The CDR3 consists of 16 residues. In DNA, the CDR3 is TGCGCCAGCAGGGGGACTTCCGCTCCCTTCCAAGAGACCCAGTACTTC. It is translated as CASRGTSAPFQETQYF.

This rearrangement joins TRBV18 to TRBJ1-1, with a possible D match to TRBD1 (5 bases). Trimming shortened V by 2 bases and J by 6 bases, and 10 bases separated the two germline ends. Germline-derived CDR1 and CDR2 are KGHSH and LQKENI. The CDR3 spans 13 residues. CDR3 in DNA: TGTGCCAGCTCACCAGGGGGGTCGGCTGAAGCTTTCTTT. Translating it yields CASSPGGSAEAFF.

This chain uses TRBV11-2 with TRBJ2-7; D possibly corresponds to TRBD1 (6 bases). The V end was cut by 1 base, the J end by 2 bases, with 12 bases between. The germline V gene encodes CDR1 SGHAT and CDR2 FQNNGV. The length of the CDR3 is 15 residues. The CDR3 is CASSLATGPTYEQYF. In DNA, the CDR3 is TGTGCCAGCAGCTTAGCGACAGGCCCTACCTACGAGCAGTACTTC.

This CDR3 is CASSLRAGGNTEAFF. Written as DNA, the CDR3 is TGTGCCAGCAGCTTAAGGGCAGGGGGGAACACTGAAGCTTTCTTT. The genes are TRBV7-9 and TRBJ1-1; 7 bases match TRBD1. J was trimmed by 1 base and V by 2 bases; bases with no gene match: 4. Germline V gene data show CDR1 as SEHNR and CDR2 as FQNEAQ (reference sequence). CDR3 length: 15 residues.

This chain's CDR3 is CASSLSGGGYQPQHF. Written as DNA, the CDR3 is TGTGCCAGCAGCTTAAGTGGAGGAGGTTATCAGCCCCAGCATTTT. V and J are TRBV7-2 and TRBJ1-5; no firm D call. V lost 2 bases and J lost 5, with 13 bases in between. Germline CDR1 is SGHTA and CDR2 is FQGNSA. The CDR3 covers 15 residues.

The chain combines TRBV7-2 with TRBJ2-7; no clear D gene. The CDR3 length is 13 residues. Trimming pared 4 bases from V and 4 bases from J, leaving 11 bases between. Germline V gene data show CDR1 as SGHTA and CDR2 as FQGNSA. The CDR3 DNA is TGTGCCAGCAGCTCACAGCCACCGTACGAGCAGTACTTC. Translation: CASSSQPPYEQYF.

The rearrangement links TRBV7-9 to TRBJ1-2; D is perhaps TRBD1 (6 bases). The CDR3 loop spans 15 amino acids. V lost 1 base, J lost 3 bases, and 12 bases lay in between. From germline, CDR1 is SEHNR and CDR2 FQNEAQ (reference sequence). CDR3 bases: TGTGCCAGCAGCTTAGTTGGACAGCCCTACTATGGCTACACCTTC. Amino acid sequence: CASSLVGQPYYGYTF.

This clone has just one count. This chain uses TRBV28 with TRBJ2-5; 7 bases fit TRBD1. The CDR3 length is 13 residues. V was clipped by 10 bases and J by 1 base; unmatched bases: 6. CDR1 is MDHEN, CDR2 SYDVKM, per germline. CDR3 sequence reads: CATRQGSQETQYF. The CDR3 coding sequence is TGTGCCACCAGACAGGGAAGCCAAGAGACCCAGTACTTC.

This clone was recorded only once. The chain employs TRBV6-5 and TRBJ1-2; D is undetermined. V lost 2 bases to trimming and J lost 1 base, with 8 bases between them. Germline V gene sequence: CDR1 MNHEY, CDR2 SVGAGI. The CDR3 length is 14 residues. The chain's CDR3 is CASSYVSVNYGYTF. For the CDR3, the DNA is TGTGCCAGCAGTTACGTGTCAGTTAACTATGGCTACACCTTC.

The V gene is TRBV7-2, the J gene TRBJ2-7; 13 nucleotides line up with TRBD2. CDR1 SGHTA and CDR2 FQGNSA come from the germline V gene. Trimming cost V 5 bases and J 4 bases; bases outside gene matches: 11. The CDR3 runs to 17 residues. The CDR3 region is CASSPRLAGGPPYEQYF. The DNA for the CDR3 is TGTGCCAGCAGCCCGCGACTAGCGGGGGGCCCTCCTTACGAGCAGTACTTC.

The V gene is TRBV4-1, the J gene TRBJ2-7; the D gene is possibly TRBD1 (6 bases). V lost 3 bases and J 6 bases, leaving 15 bases between the germline ends. There are 14 residues in the CDR3. Germline lookup yields CDR1 MGHRA and CDR2 YSYEKL. In DNA form, the CDR3 reads TGCGCCAGCAGCCATCCGGGACAATCGGCCGAGCAGTACTTC. This translates into CASSHPGQSAEQYF.

The J gene is TRBJ2-3, the V gene TRBV5-1, with 9 positions matching TRBD2. The CDR3 length is 16 residues. V gave up 0 bases and J gave up 2 bases; unmatched junction bases: 4. CDR1 is SGHRS, CDR2 YFSETQ, per germline. CDR3: CASSLEVAGVTDTQYF. The DNA of the CDR3 is TGCGCCAGCAGCTTGGAGGTAGCGGGGGTCACAGATACGCAGTATTTT. Full variable domain (missing parts from reference TRBV5-1 and TRBJ2-3): KAGVTQTPRYLIKTRGQQVTLSCSPISGHRSVSWYQQTPGQGLQFLFEYFSETQRNKGNFPGRFSGRQFSNSRSEMNVSTLELGDSALYLCASSLEVAGVTDTQYFGPGTRLTVL.

The chain recombines TRBV7-7 with TRBJ2-3; 8 nucleotides agree with TRBD1. Looked up from germline, CDR1 is SSHAT and CDR2 is FNYEAQ (reference sequence). The CDR3 loop spans 15 amino acids. V shed 6 bases, J shed 6 bases, and the junction held 11 bases outside the gene matches. As DNA, the CDR3 is TGTGCCAGCAGTCCTACGACAGGGGAGAGTGATACGCAGTATTTT. Translation: CASSPTTGESDTQYF.

This clone was picked up many times. The V call is TRBV19, the J call TRBJ1-5; no reliable D call. The CDR3 totals 15 residues. Trimming stripped 2 bases from V and 6 bases from J, with 14 bases between. CDR1 is LNHDA, CDR2 SQIVND, per germline (reference sequence). As DNA, the CDR3 is TGTGCCAGTAGTATAAGGGAGACGAACGGTCAGCCCCAGCATTTT. Its protein is CASSIRETNGQPQHF. Filled out from reference TRBV19 and TRBJ1-5, the complete variable domain reads DGGITQSPKYLFRKEGQNVTLSCEQNLNHDAMYWYRQDPGQGLRLIYYSQIVNDFQKGDIAEGYSVSREKKESFPLTVTSAQKNPTAFYLCASSIRETNGQPQHFGDGTRLSIL.

The chain couples TRBV12-3 or TRBV12-4 to TRBJ1-2, with TRBD1 matching 8 bases. The CDR3 has 13 amino acids. J was trimmed by 2 bases and V by 8 bases; bases with no gene match: 4. The CDR3 bases are TGTGCCAGCGGATACAGGGGGAACTATGGCTACACCTTC. Amino acid sequence: CASGYRGNYGYTF.

The V and J genes are TRBV6-2 or TRBV6-3 and TRBJ2-7, with 7 bases matching TRBD1. Germline V CDR1 and CDR2: MNHEY, SVGEGT. Trimming at V came to 0 bases and at J to 3 bases, leaving 11 bases not matched to a gene. The CDR3 is 17 residues long. CDR3 sequence: CASSYSRNRGRFYEQYF. CDR3 nucleotide sequence: TGTGCCAGCAGTTACTCGAGGAATAGGGGGCGATTCTACGAGCAGTACTTC.

Comment on this clone: An end of the junction does not agree with germline; a read error may underlie this. J is TRBJ2-1 and V is TRBV11-2; D is undetermined. The CDR3 loop spans 12 amino acids. Germline lookup yields CDR1 SGHAT and CDR2 FQNNGV. CDR3 bases: TGTGCCAGCAGCCTAGAGCAGAATGAGCAGTTCTTC. The encoded protein is CASSLEQNEQFF.

This clone is a singleton in its sample. The chain employs TRBV4-1 and TRBJ2-5; no definite D call. The CDR3 is 13 amino acids. CDR1 is MGHRA, CDR2 YSYEKL, per germline. V was cut by 1 base and J by 3 bases, with 6 bases left in between. The CDR3 nucleotides are TGCGCCAGCAGCCAAGTGCAGGAAGAGACCCAGTACTTC. Protein: CASSQVQEETQYF.

The V and J genes are TRBV11-2 and TRBJ1-2; the D gene is possibly TRBD1 (6 bases). The CDR3 runs to 16 residues. With 3 bases removed from V and 8 bases from J, the gap between germline ends came to 22 bases. CDR1 is SGHAT and CDR2 is FQNNGV in the germline V gene. The CDR3 coding sequence is TGTGCCAGCAGCTTTCAAATGGGAGCGACAGGAGACGGCTACACCTTC. It encodes CASSFQMGATGDGYTF. The full variable domain, its missing parts supplied by reference TRBV11-2 and TRBJ1-2, is EAGVAQSPRYKIIEKRQSVAFWCNPISGHATLYWYQQILGQGPKLLIQFQNNGVVDDSQLPKDRFSAERLKGVDSTLKIQPAKLEDSAVYLCASSFQMGATGDGYTFGSGTRLTVV.